This TCR beta chain was profiled in a study of T cell changes during pregnancy in multiple sclerosis. The repertoire was sequenced with immunoSEQ multiplex PCR; TCRdb's copy has only in-frame clones and lacks some. The data show roughly 56,000 clones, approximately 85% seen once. This CDR3 has 15 amino acids. Germline V gene data show CDR1 as SGDLS and CDR2 as YYNGEE. The V gene end was trimmed by 0 bases and the J gene end by 3 bases; junction bases not matched to a gene: 2. This TCR was sampled from a female donor with multiple sclerosis, enrolled in a pregnancy study. This chain joins TRBV9 and TRBJ1-2; 10 bases agree with TRBD1. Sequencing used peripheral blood, obtained in the first trimester of pregnancy. CDR3 loop: CASSVEGQGYYGYTF. Written as DNA, the CDR3 is TGTGCCAGCAGCGTAGAGGGACAGGGGTACTATGGCTACACCTTC.